A single sample gave rise to the 20 T cell receptor beta chains below, sequenced in a study of T cells after yellow fever vaccination. One entry per CDR3 protein, called by TCRdb with MiXCR from the 5' RACE reads. The repertoire has more than 450,000 distinct CDR3 sequences, just over 20% of them found once; the top ten carry roughly a sixth. Sequenced here: PBMCs, sampled less than 25 days after the first yellow fever vaccination. Receptors were obtained from a man aged 18 to 35 who received the YFV17D yellow fever vaccine.

This clonotype was counted only a few times. This chain connects TRBV6-6 to TRBJ1-5; D uncertain. In germline, CDR1 is MNHNY, CDR2 SVGAGI (reference sequence). This CDR3 has 13 residues. V lost 5 bases and J lost 0, with 5 bases in between. CDR3 residues: CASSILSNQPQHF. The CDR3 nucleotides read TGTGCCAGCAGTATACTTAGCAATCAGCCCCAGCATTTT.

This clonotype was found a few times. This sequence joins TRBV5-4 and TRBJ2-4; D uncertain. The V end lost 3 bases, the J end lost 3 bases, and 10 bases lay between the germline ends. Germline V gives CDR1 SGHNT, CDR2 YYREEE (reference sequence). The CDR3 covers 14 residues. The CDR3 region is CASSSRVLKNIQYF. The CDR3 bases are TGTGCCAGCAGCTCCCGGGTACTCAAAAACATTCAGTACTTC.

This clonotype showed up just a few times. One junction end disagrees with the germline gene, perhaps due to a read error. The genes are TRBV6-1 and TRBJ1-2, with TRBD1 identical over 7 bases. The CDR3 covers 14 residues. Germline CDR1 and CDR2: MNHNS and SASEGT. Here the CDR3 DNA reads TGTGCCAGCAGAGTACAGGGGATGAGTTATGTCTACACCTTC. Residues: CASRVQGMSYVYTF.

This clonotype has a handful of counts. This sequence joins TRBV20-1 and TRBJ2-7, with 7 bases that match TRBD2. Germline-derived CDR1 and CDR2 are DFQATT and SNEGSKA (reference sequence). CDR3 size: 15 residues. Trimming at V came to 3 bases and at J to 6 bases, leaving 14 bases not matched to a gene. The CDR3 protein is CSARETAAGVPEQYF. DNA of the CDR3: TGCAGTGCTAGGGAAACAGCGGCGGGGGTTCCCGAGCAGTACTTC.

The chain carries TRBV5-4 and TRBJ2-1; 9 nucleotides agree with TRBD2. CDR1 is SGHNT, CDR2 YYREEE, per germline (reference sequence). The ends lost 3 bases at V and 5 bases at J; junction bases unmatched: 6. This CDR3 is 15 amino acids long. The CDR3, as DNA: TGTGCCAGCAGCTCTTATAGCGGGGGAGACAATGAGCAGTTCTTC. Translating it yields CASSSYSGGDNEQFF. The variable domain in full, completed from reference TRBV5-4 and TRBJ2-1, reads ETGVTQSPTHLIKTRGQQVTLRCSSQSGHNTVSWYQQALGQGPQFIFQYYREEENGRGNFPPRFSGLQFPNYSSELNVNALELDDSALYLCASSSYSGGDNEQFFGPGTRLTVL.

This clonotype was seen more than once but under ten times. The V gene is TRBV6-5, the J gene TRBJ1-1, with D tentatively TRBD1 (5 bases). Germline assignment: CDR1 MNHEY and CDR2 SVGAGI. The CDR3 extends over 14 amino acids. V dropped 1 base and J dropped 4 bases, with 10 bases sitting between them. CDR3: CASSYLGGTTEAFF. CDR3 sequence (DNA): TGTGCCAGCAGTTACTTGGGGGGGACCACTGAAGCTTTCTTT.

The chain links TRBV20-1 to TRBJ2-3, with 13 positions matching TRBD2. The germline V gene has CDR1 DFQATT and CDR2 SNEGSKA (reference sequence). V was pared by 1 base and J by 7 bases, with 5 bases of the junction left unmatched. The CDR3 spans 15 residues. CDR3 sequence reads: CSARGTSGGQNTQYF. CDR3 DNA sequence: TGCAGTGCTAGAGGGACTAGCGGGGGCCAGAATACGCAGTATTTT.

This chain links TRBV6-2 or TRBV6-3 with TRBJ1-5; D not certain. There are 11 residues in the CDR3. V was trimmed by 8 bases and J by 7 bases, leaving 9 bases between them. CDR1 and CDR2 from the germline V gene are MNHEY and SVGEGT. CDR3 sequence (DNA): TGTGCCAGCCTGAGCGTCCAGCCCCAGCATTTT. Its translation is CASLSVQPQHF.

The rearrangement uses TRBV5-1 and TRBJ2-1; a weak D match, TRBD2 (7 bases). The germline V gene has CDR1 SGHRS and CDR2 YFSETQ. The germline V and J ends were trimmed by 6 bases and 2 bases, with 12 bases remaining between them. This CDR3 is 14 amino acids long. The CDR3 DNA sequence: TGCGCCAGCACAGTCGGGGGGCCCTACAATGAGCAGTTCTTC. Encoded protein: CASTVGGPYNEQFF.

The V and J genes are TRBV28 and TRBJ1-4, with D possibly being TRBD1 (5 bases). V was cut by 7 bases and J by 8 bases, with 20 bases left in between. This CDR3 comprises 15 residues. Germline-derived CDR1 and CDR2 are MDHEN and SYDVKM. The CDR3 loop reads CASTEGILIKEKLFF. DNA of the CDR3: TGTGCCAGCACGGAGGGGATTCTAATAAAGGAAAAACTGTTTTTT.

This sequence joins TRBV20-1 and TRBJ2-7; D not certain. Germline loops: CDR1 DFQATT, CDR2 SNEGSKA (reference sequence). Between the trimmed V and J ends, which lost 4 bases and 5 bases, there was a span of 12 bases. The CDR3 runs 12 residues. The CDR3 loop is CSATRAPDEQYV. The DNA for the CDR3 is TGCAGTGCTACCCGGGCCCCGGACGAGCAGTACGTC.

This clonotype was seen more than once but under ten times. The rearrangement joins TRBV7-9 to TRBJ1-6; D ambiguous. Trimming removed 3 bases at V and 9 bases at J, with 18 bases between. The CDR3 is made up of 16 amino acids. The germline CDR1 and CDR2 sequences are SEHNR and FQNEAQ (reference sequence). DNA for the CDR3: TGTGCCAGCAGCTTGTATCCGCCCCGGGTCGGTTCACCCCTCCACTTT. This sequence encodes CASSLYPPRVGSPLHF.

In its sample, this clonotype was seen a few times. The chain joins TRBV11-1 to TRBJ1-3, with a tentative D call TRBD1 (5 bases). The CDR3 runs 15 residues. Germline V gives CDR1 SGHAT, CDR2 FQDESV (reference sequence). Trimming cost V 5 bases and J 0 bases, with 11 bases left between them. The CDR3 nucleotides are TGTGCCAGCAGCCTGGGACGTACCTCTGGAAACACCATATATTTT. It yields the protein CASSLGRTSGNTIYF.

A few counts support this clonotype. V gene TRBV6-2 or TRBV6-3 combines with J gene TRBJ2-7; D unresolved. Deletions cut 7 bases from V and 0 bases from J, with 4 bases between. Looked up from germline, CDR1 is MNHEY and CDR2 is SVGEGT. This CDR3 comprises 11 residues. The CDR3 coding sequence is TGTGCCAGCACAAGCTCCTACGAGCAGTACTTC. This encodes CASTSSYEQYF.

This chain uses TRBV5-1 with TRBJ2-7; 8 bases agree with TRBD2. CDR1 and CDR2 (germline): SGHRS, YFSETQ. This CDR3 is 14 amino acids long. Trimming at V came to 3 bases and at J to 3 bases, leaving 5 bases not matched to a gene. For the CDR3, the DNA is TGCGCCAGCAGCTGGGCGGCGGGGGGCTACGAGCAGTACTTC. Translating gives CASSWAAGGYEQYF.

The rearrangement links TRBV30 to TRBJ2-3, with TRBD2 matching 8 bases. The CDR3 has 14 amino acids. Germline V gives CDR1 GTSNPN, CDR2 SVGIG (reference sequence). J gave up 0 bases and V 4 bases, and 3 bases lay outside the gene matches. The DNA for the CDR3 is TGTGCCTGGACTAGCGGGCTCAGCACAGATACGCAGTATTTT. This gives the protein CAWTSGLSTDTQYF.

This clonotype was observed a handful of times. The J gene is TRBJ1-1, the V gene TRBV3-1; unclear D gene. With 0 bases removed from V and 3 bases from J, the gap between germline ends came to 8 bases. Per germline, CDR1 LGHDT and CDR2 YNNKEL (reference sequence). The CDR3 extends over 14 amino acids. The CDR3, as DNA: TGTGCCAGCAGCCAAGATCGGAGGGACACTGAAGCTTTCTTT. This codes for CASSQDRRDTEAFF.

This clonotype was detected a few times. The V call is TRBV7-9, the J call TRBJ2-3; TRBD1 matches 7 bases. The CDR3 runs to 14 residues. In germline, CDR1 is SEHNR, CDR2 FQNEAQ (reference sequence). Losses at the gene ends were 5 bases for V and 4 bases for J; bases not matched to a gene: 6. The CDR3 region has the DNA TGTGCCAGCAGCCTGGACAGGACGTCAGATACGCAGTATTTT. Protein product: CASSLDRTSDTQYF.

This clonotype was recorded many times. The J gene is TRBJ2-7, the V gene TRBV18; D may match TRBD1 or TRBD2 (5 bases each). The CDR3 length is 13 residues. V gave up 3 bases and J gave up 4 bases, with 10 bases separating them. The germline gives CDR1 KGHSH, CDR2 LQKENI. CDR3 nucleotide sequence: TGTGCCAGCTCACCGGGGGAACTTTACGAGCAGTACTTC. Its protein product is CASSPGELYEQYF.

V and J are TRBV20-1 and TRBJ2-5; possible D gene TRBD2, 5 bases. CDR1 is DFQATT, CDR2 SNEGSKA, per germline (reference sequence). The CDR3 runs to 14 residues. V was cut by 6 bases and J by 4 bases, with 18 bases left in between. The CDR3 coding sequence is TGCAGTGCACGGAAGACTACCACGGGAGAGACCCAGTACTTC. Its translation: CSARKTTTGETQYF.